The entry that follows covers one TCR beta chain sequence. Its antigen specificity is not known. No base quality values were provided; no much bigger clone lies one nucleotide off. The data were obtained in a study of control samples from healthy donors and cancer patients (dated by TCRdb to between 2020 and 2021). Library construction relied on the immunoSEQ multiplex PCR assay. As stored in TCRdb, this immuneACCESS dataset retains in-frame rearrangements with V and J assigned. A fraction of the clones does not appear; measured against another copy, unresolved V genes explain less than half of the discrepancy, and the remainder lacks a known reason. Across this sample there are 26,000 or so clones, with roughly nine tenths seen only once. About an eighth of the sample lies in the top ten. The sample consisted of PBMCs. The sequence derives from a man over 45 with lung cancer.

The DNA sequence is given as TGTGCCAGCAGCTTAGGAGTAGGGGTAGAGACCCAGTACTTC. The translation is CASSLGVGVETQYF. This chain joins TRBV7-8 to TRBJ2-5, and perhaps TRBD1 as D gene, on 5 matching bases. Measured from the cysteine to the phenylalanine, the CDR3 is 14 residues long. Only CDR3 DNA remains: 42 bases, in frame from the first base. V sheds 1 base and J sheds 4 bases, leaving 10 bases between their ends. CDR1 and CDR2 are read off the germline V gene as SGHVS and FQNEAQ.